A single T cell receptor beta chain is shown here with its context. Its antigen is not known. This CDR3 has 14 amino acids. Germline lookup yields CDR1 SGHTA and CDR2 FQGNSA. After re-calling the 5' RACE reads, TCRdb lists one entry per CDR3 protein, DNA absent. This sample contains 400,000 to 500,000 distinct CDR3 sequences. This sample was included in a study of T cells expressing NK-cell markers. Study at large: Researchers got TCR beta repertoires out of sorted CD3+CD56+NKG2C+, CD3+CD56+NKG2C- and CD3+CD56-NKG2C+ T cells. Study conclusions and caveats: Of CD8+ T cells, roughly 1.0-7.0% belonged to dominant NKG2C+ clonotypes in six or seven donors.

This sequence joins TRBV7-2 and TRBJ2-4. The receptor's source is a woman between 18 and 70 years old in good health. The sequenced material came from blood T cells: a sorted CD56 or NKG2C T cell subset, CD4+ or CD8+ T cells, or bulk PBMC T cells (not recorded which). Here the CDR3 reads CASSPLGAKNIQYF.